The source of this TCR beta chain is a study of CD8 T cells in Susac syndrome. cDNA came from roughly 0.53 to 1 ug RNA primed by random hexamers. TCRdb re-called the immunoSEQ multiplex PCR reads with MiXCR, one entry per CDR3 protein. Found here are about 300,000 distinct CDR3 sequences, just over 90% of them singletons; the top ten hold approximately 0.065%. The CDR3 has 14 residues. V shed 0 bases and J 6 bases; nucleotides not matched to a gene: 0. The V gene's germline CDR1 is SGHRS and CDR2 YFSETQ. This sequence originates from a human donor with multiple sclerosis. V and J are TRBV5-1 and TRBJ2-3; TRBD2 aligns across 11 bases. Sequenced: CD4+ T cells from PBMCs. For the CDR3, the DNA is TGCGCCAGCAGCTTGGGGACTAGCGGGGATACGCAGTATTTT. Its protein is CASSLGTSGDTQYF.